Listed below are T cell receptor beta chains from one sample, sequenced in a study of breast tumors, draining lymph nodes, adjacent tissues. TCRdb reprocessed the multiplex PCR reads via MiXCR and lists one record per CDR3 protein. Of roughly 12,000 distinct CDR3 sequences in the sample, over 45% were seen once. Sequencing input: breast tumor tissue. These receptors originate from a female donor with breast cancer. Some clones in this sample may be carry-over from other donors' samples. CDR3s include the opening cysteine and the closing phenylalanine or tryptophan. The D gene is left open where the match is weak. The size entry is marked missing in some rows and otherwise reads once, few, many or a size class.

d_call	clone_size	v_call	j_call	cdr3_length	cdr3_nt	cdr3_aa
TRBD1	-	TRBV2	TRBJ2-7	14	TGTGCCAGCAGGGCTTATGTGACAGGGGCCGAGCAGTACTTC	CASRAYVTGAEQYF
-	many	TRBV2	TRBJ1-5	14	TGTGCCAGCAGTGACTCGGGGACCTCTCAGCCCCAGCATTTT	CASSDSGTSQPQHF
TRBD2	-	TRBV2	TRBJ2-7	14	TGTGCCAGCAGAATCTCTAGCGGCGCCTACGAGCAGTACTTC	CASRISSGAYEQYF
TRBD1	-	TRBV2	TRBJ1-6	16	TGTGCCAGCACGGAACGGGGCAGGGGGGGAAATTCACCCCTCCACTTT	CASTERGRGGNSPLHF
-	-	TRBV4-1	TRBJ2-6	17	TGCGCCAGCAGCCGCGGTACCGGGAACTCTGGGGCCAACGTCCTGACTTTC	CASSRGTGNSGANVLTF
-	-	TRBV7-8	TRBJ2-3	18	TGTGCCAGCAGCGTACTGGGGGACCCCCACCCTAGCACAGATACGCAGTATTTT	CASSVLGDPHPSTDTQYF
-	-	TRBV25-1	TRBJ1-4	15	TGTGCCAGCAGTGAGGGGACATCGGGGGAGGAAAAACTGTTTTTT	CASSEGTSGEEKLFF
-	few	TRBV20-1	TRBJ2-3	15	TGCAGTGCTAGAGATCACATAGGTGCCACAGATACGCAGTATTTT	CSARDHIGATDTQYF
-	-	TRBV9	TRBJ2-2	14	TGTGCCAGCAGCGTCTTCAGGGCCACCGGGGAGCTGTTTTTT	CASSVFRATGELFF
TRBD1	-	TRBV3-1	TRBJ2-1	14	TGTGCCAGCGGACAGGTGAGCTCCTACAATGAGCAGTTCTTC	CASGQVSSYNEQFF
-	once	TRBV7-2	TRBJ1-2	14	TGTGCCAGCAGCAATCAACAGGGTCTCGGTGGCTACACCTTC	CASSNQQGLGGYTF
TRBD2	many	TRBV10-3	TRBJ2-5	18	TGTGCCATCAGTGACGGCAGGGGGCTCACTAGCGGGACGGAGACCCAGTACTTC	CAISDGRGLTSGTETQYF
TRBD2	-	TRBV29-1	TRBJ2-1	16	TGCAGCGTTGAGGGCGGGAGAGGGTTCTCCTACAATGAGCAGTTCTTC	CSVEGGRGFSYNEQFF
-	-	TRBV14	TRBJ2-1	11	TGTGCCAGCAGCCAAGGTCATGAGCAGTTCTTC	CASSQGHEQFF
-	-	TRBV12-3/TRBV12-4	TRBJ2-7	13	TGTGCCAGCAGTGCCGACTGGGCCTACGAGCAGTACTTC	CASSADWAYEQYF
TRBD2	few	TRBV7-9	TRBJ2-2	16	TGTGCCAGCAGTCACCCAAGCGGGATATCGGGCGGGGAGCTGTTTTTT	CASSHPSGISGGELFF
TRBD2	medium-sized	TRBV4-2	TRBJ2-3	17	TGTGCCAGCAGCCGAAAACCAGCGGGGGGGTACACAGATACGCAGTATTTT	CASSRKPAGGYTDTQYF
TRBD1	few	TRBV11-3	TRBJ1-4	13	TGTGCCAGCAGCTTGGACAGGGAGGAAAAACTGTTTTTT	CASSLDREEKLFF
-	medium-sized	TRBV2	TRBJ2-3	17	TGTGCCAGCAGTGAACCGGGCGGGGGCCCTTACACAGATACGCAGTATTTT	CASSEPGGGPYTDTQYF
-	many	TRBV24-1	TRBJ2-1	15	TGTGCCACCAGTGCCCTGGGGGGACTGTACAATGAGCAGTTCTTC	CATSALGGLYNEQFF
-	few	TRBV12-5	TRBJ1-4	14	TGTGCTAGTGGCCCTGGGGGGATTGAAGAAAAACTGTTTTTT	CASGPGGIEEKLFF
TRBD1	-	TRBV3-1	TRBJ1-5	15	TGTGCCAGCAGGCCAGAAGGGACAGGGGGACAGCCCCAGCATTTT	CASRPEGTGGQPQHF
-	many	TRBV5-1	TRBJ1-2	14	TGCGCCAGCAGCTTGGACTGGGAGGTGGGAGGCTACACCTTC	CASSLDWEVGGYTF
-	-	TRBV4-2	TRBJ2-5	14	TGTGCCAGCAGCCGCGGGCTAGCTTCAGAGACCCAGTACTTC	CASSRGLASETQYF
-	-	TRBV7-9	TRBJ2-7	15	TGTGCCAGCGGCGACGGGGACCGCGGAAGATACGAGCAGTACTTC	CASGDGDRGRYEQYF
-	-	TRBV5-1	TRBJ1-6	14	TGTGCCAGCAGCTTCGTACAGGGACCCTCCCCCCTCCACTTT	CASSFVQGPSPLHF
-	-	TRBV6-4	TRBJ2-2	13	TGTGCCAGCAGTGAAGGGGACACCGGGGAGCTGTTTTTT	CASSEGDTGELFF
-	-	TRBV14	TRBJ1-2	13	TGTGCCAGCAGTCCCCGGACAGCCTATGGCTACACCTTC	CASSPRTAYGYTF
TRBD2	many	TRBV19	TRBJ2-1	16	TGTGCCAGTCTCTCCCGTAGCGGGGGGAGTTACAATGAGCAGTTCTTC	CASLSRSGGSYNEQFF
TRBD1	once	TRBV7-7	TRBJ2-2	15	TGTGCTAGCAGCACCGGGACAGGGAACACCGGGGAGCTGTTTTTT	CASSTGTGNTGELFF
-	few	TRBV6-2/TRBV6-3	TRBJ2-1	13	TGTGCCAGCAGTTTGACGACGGCTAATGAGCAGTTCTTC	CASSLTTANEQFF
-	few	TRBV5-1	TRBJ2-2	16	TGCGCCAGCAGCCCAAGACAGAACGCGAACACCGGGGAGCTGTTTTTT	CASSPRQNANTGELFF
TRBD1	once	TRBV6-5	TRBJ1-2	14	TGTGCCAGCAGTCGGGACAGGGCTAGCCATGGCTACACCTTC	CASSRDRASHGYTF
TRBD1	-	TRBV7-9	TRBJ2-7	14	TGTGCCAGCAGCCTTGACAGGGGGTTTGGCGAGCAGTACTTC	CASSLDRGFGEQYF
TRBD2	-	TRBV24-1	TRBJ2-3	15	TGTGCCACCAGTCCCCTAGCGGGCTCTGCAGATACGCAGTATTTT	CATSPLAGSADTQYF
TRBD2	few	TRBV10-3	TRBJ2-3	16	TGTGCCATCAGAGGCTGGACTAGCGGGATGGGGGATACGCAGTATTTT	CAIRGWTSGMGDTQYF
-	-	TRBV7-2	TRBJ2-7	15	TGTGCCAGCAGCTTAAGGCTTACTACCCACGGCCAGCAGTACTTC	CASSLRLTTHGQQYF
-	-	TRBV9	TRBJ1-4	12	TGTGCCAGCAGCGTAGGCGGGAGTGAACTGTTTTTT	CASSVGGSELFF
TRBD1	medium-sized	TRBV28	TRBJ1-4	14	TGTGCCAGCAGTAACAGGGGGACTAATGAAAAACTGTTTTTT	CASSNRGTNEKLFF
-	-	TRBV20-1	TRBJ1-2	14	TGCAGTGCTAGACTGGCAGGGCCGAGGGATGGCTACACCTTC	CSARLAGPRDGYTF
-	-	TRBV6-2/TRBV6-3	TRBJ2-1	20	TGTGCCAGCAGTTACCCGATGGGGCCGGAGGACTTTAGCTCCTACAATGAGCAGTTCTTC	CASSYPMGPEDFSSYNEQFF
-	-	TRBV12-3/TRBV12-4	TRBJ1-2	13	TGTGCCAGCAGCCCCGATACAAACTATGGCTACACCTTC	CASSPDTNYGYTF
TRBD2	-	TRBV7-2	TRBJ2-7	16	TGTGCCAGCAGCTCACAGACTAGCGGGGGGGTCTACGAGCAGTACTTC	CASSSQTSGGVYEQYF
-	-	TRBV29-1	TRBJ2-3	15	TGCAGCGTTGAGTATGGGACAATCGGAACAGATACGCAGTATTTT	CSVEYGTIGTDTQYF
-	-	TRBV18	TRBJ1-5	14	TGTGCCAGCTCACCATGGGATAGCAATCAGCCCCAGCATTTT	CASSPWDSNQPQHF
TRBD2	large	TRBV5-1	TRBJ2-3	16	TGCGCCAGCAGCTTGGGACTAGCGGGGGGGACAGATACGCAGTATTTT	CASSLGLAGGTDTQYF
TRBD1	hyperexpanded	TRBV7-6	TRBJ2-1	19	TGTGCCAGCAGCTTAGAGTGGACAGGGGGTCCTAGCTCCTACAATGAGCAGTTCTTC	CASSLEWTGGPSSYNEQFF
-	-	TRBV10-3	TRBJ2-5	13	TGTGCCATCAGTGACGGGTATCAAGAGACCCAGTACTTC	CAISDGYQETQYF
TRBD2	many	TRBV7-3	TRBJ2-3	15	TGTGCCAGCAGCTTAAGCGGGAGGTTGGGGGATACGCAGTATTTT	CASSLSGRLGDTQYF
-	-	TRBV6-1	TRBJ1-3	13	TGTGCCAGCATCAGCAGGGATTCCAACACCATATATTTT	CASISRDSNTIYF
-	few	TRBV20-1	TRBJ2-1	12	TGCAGTGCATGGGGTTGGTACAATGAGCAGTTCTTC	CSAWGWYNEQFF
-	many	TRBV5-1	TRBJ2-7	13	TGCGCCAGCAGCTTGCCGGAAACCTACGAGCAGTACTTC	CASSLPETYEQYF
-	-	TRBV12-3/TRBV12-4	TRBJ2-7	13	TGTGCCAGCAGTTCTACAGATTCCTACGAGCAGTACTTC	CASSSTDSYEQYF
-	few	TRBV3-1	TRBJ1-6	14	TGTGCCAGCAGCCAAGACAGAGATAATTCACCCCTCCACTTT	CASSQDRDNSPLHF
-	-	TRBV2	TRBJ2-5	14	TGTGCCAGCGGCTTAGCGGAACTCCAAGAGACCCAGTACTTC	CASGLAELQETQYF
TRBD1	-	TRBV24-1	TRBJ2-2	16	TGTGCCACCAGTGATTTGGGACAGGGGGACACCGGGGAGCTGTTTTTT	CATSDLGQGDTGELFF